This TCR beta chain was obtained from a study of identical twins. Points from the study as a whole: High-abundance cord blood beta clonotypes had fewer insertions; memory repertoires showed none. The study based its conclusions on cross-sectional statistical analysis and did not follow the same donors.

A template switching step contributed a universal primer site, while unique molecular identifiers were present in the cDNA. MiXCR, run by TCRdb on the 5' RACE reads, gives a single entry per CDR3 protein. The sample lists 1.5 million to 2 million distinct CDR3 sequences, under 35% occurring once. This CDR3 is built from 15 residues. J lost 6 bases, V lost 6 bases, and 10 bases had no gene match. Per the germline V gene, CDR1 is SGHTA and CDR2 is FQGNSA. On this clonotype: The antigen is undetermined.

Healthy Caucasians were all of the donors. The specimen was cord blood. The chain carries TRBV7-2 and TRBJ2-3; TRBD1 aligns across 9 bases. This clonotype was sampled from a newborn girl in good health. The CDR3 sequence: CASRTQGARSDTQYF. The CDR3 DNA sequence: TGTGCCAGCAGGACACAGGGGGCAAGGAGCGATACGCAGTATTTT.